The 9 T cell receptor beta chains presented below share a single source sample, sequenced in a study of cytomegalovirus exposure and HLA in healthy donors. Vbeta (60) and Jbeta (13) primers were used in the PCR. Data came from immunoSEQ multiplex PCR; TCRdb stores just in-frame clones and leaves some out. The repertoire holds over 70,000 clones, with 70% to 85% as singletons. Sequencing was done on a sample of PBMCs. The receptors were sampled from a man aged 50-60 years in good health and CMV-seropositive.

V and J are TRBV19 and TRBJ2-5; no definite D call. The CDR3 has 13 amino acids. CDR1 LNHDA and CDR2 SQIVND come from the germline V gene (reference sequence). Trimming removed 3 bases at V and 2 bases at J, with 7 bases between. The CDR3 sequence: CASSIVRQETQYF. CDR3 nucleotides: TGTGCCAGTAGTATTGTTCGTCAAGAGACCCAGTACTTC.

CDR3: CASRPHPRRGETQYF. CDR3 DNA: TGTGCCAGCAGGCCCCACCCCCGGAGGGGAGAGACCCAGTACTTC. The chain couples TRBV7-9 to TRBJ2-5, with TRBD2 as a possible D gene (6 bases). The V end lost 6 bases, the J end lost 4 bases, and 18 bases lay between the germline ends. The CDR3 consists of 15 residues. Germline V gene sequence: CDR1 SEHNR, CDR2 FQNEAQ (reference sequence).

The CDR3, as DNA: TGCGCCAGCAGCTTGGGGGGACAGACCTACAATGAGCAGTTCTTC. Translated: CASSLGGQTYNEQFF. The V and J genes are TRBV5-1 and TRBJ2-1; 7 positions match TRBD1. Germline lookup yields CDR1 SGHRS and CDR2 YFSETQ. The ends lost 0 bases at V and 2 bases at J; junction bases unmatched: 2. The CDR3 is 15 residues long.

This chain links TRBV21-1 with TRBJ2-3; TRBD2 is the table's D call, not checked against the DNA. TRBV21-1 has pseudogene status. The CDR3 is 16 residues long. The CDR3: CASSTYNGEGQDTQYF. The DNA for the CDR3 is TGTGCCAGCAGCACCTACAACGGCGAGGGCCAGGATACGCAGTATTTT.

The V gene is TRBV5-8, the J gene TRBJ1-2; 10 bases map to TRBD1. This CDR3 contains 15 residues. The J segment lost 2 bases and the V segment lost 1 base, leaving 2 bases of the junction unmatched. Germline V lookup: CDR1 SGHTS, CDR2 YDEGEE. CDR3 DNA: TGTGCCAGCAGCTTGTCGGGACAGGGGAACTATGGCTACACCTTC. Translating it yields CASSLSGQGNYGYTF.

With respect to this clone: At one boundary the junction diverges from the germline segment, which might be a read error. The rearrangement links TRBV7-9 to TRBJ2-3; 7 bases are a match to TRBD2. This CDR3 is 15 amino acids long. CDR1 and CDR2 from the germline V gene are SEHNR and FQNEAQ (reference sequence). This CDR3 reads CSSRRDGRVSDTQYF. The CDR3 nucleotides are TGTTCCAGCAGACGTGATGGGAGGGTATCAGATACGCAGTATTTT.

V usage is TRBV6-1 and J usage is TRBJ2-1, with D possibly TRBD1 on 6 matching bases. Per the germline V gene, CDR1 is MNHNS and CDR2 is SASEGT. Trimming pared 8 bases from V and 3 bases from J, leaving 17 bases between. The length of the CDR3 is 15 residues. CDR3: CASPWGPCLYNEQFF. Here the CDR3 DNA reads TGTGCCAGCCCCTGGGGGCCCTGTCTCTACAATGAGCAGTTCTTC.

This sequence joins TRBV5-1 and TRBJ2-7; the match to TRBD2 covers 11 bases. The CDR3 spans 17 residues. Trimming removed 4 bases from V and 3 bases from J; junction bases left unmatched: 12. Germline-derived CDR1 and CDR2 are SGHRS and YFSETQ. Written as DNA, the CDR3 is TGCGCCAGCAGCCCCAGAACTAGCGGGAGCGCCCTCTACGAGCAGTACTTC. Protein sequence: CASSPRTSGSALYEQYF.

The chain has TRBV7-9 and TRBJ2-1; possible D gene TRBD1, 6 bases. Trimming removed 6 bases from V and 7 bases from J, with 13 bases in between. The CDR3 extends over 13 amino acids. Germline CDR1 and CDR2: SEHNR and FQNEAQ (reference sequence). The CDR3 sequence: CASRIPQGNEQFF. The CDR3 bases are TGTGCCAGCAGGATCCCCCAGGGGAATGAGCAGTTCTTC.